This T cell receptor beta chain was profiled in a study of identical twins. The CDR3 is 15 residues long. Trimming pared 4 bases from V and 1 base from J, leaving 14 bases between. CDR1 and CDR2 from the germline V gene are SGHKS and YYEKEE (reference sequence). A few counts support this clonotype. TCRdb re-called the 5' RACE reads through MiXCR, storing one row per CDR3 protein. The sample comprises approximately 500,000 distinct CDR3 sequences, roughly 26% of which are singletons, and about 2.9% rests with the top ten. The data also belong to a second study, concerning T cells expressing NK-cell markers.

V is TRBV5-5 and J is TRBJ1-1; unclear D gene. The clonotype comes from a woman younger than 35 in good health. Sequenced sample: CD4+ T cells sorted from blood. DNA for the CDR3: TGTGCCAGCAGCCGAGTGGGGAGACAGAACACTGAAGCTTTCTTT. Its protein product is CASSRVGRQNTEAFF.